This T cell receptor beta chain is from a study of vaccination effects on CD4 cells after COVID-19. Study-wide context: Participants completed two doses of the BNT162b2 or mRNA-1273 vaccine. Whole-study findings and limits: At late timepoints after vaccination, vaccine- and infection-induced clones shrank markedly.

Comment on this clone: Its antigen is unidentified.

Sequencing was performed with immunoSEQ multiplex PCR; in TCRdb, only in-frame clones are kept and a portion is missing. The profile covers about 41,000 clones, with roughly two thirds appearing a single time and roughly 24% taken by the ten largest. Trimming left V 5 bases short and J 6 bases short, with 5 bases between. The CDR3 has 11 residues. Looked up from germline, CDR1 is LNHDA and CDR2 is SQIVND (reference sequence). Peptide-pool stimulation followed by sequencing identified expanded antigen-specific CD4+ clonotypes in the ViraFEST assay. Culture proceeded for approximately 10 days, and CD4+ T cells were then isolated. In the vaccine recipients, nucleocapsid antibodies were negative and there was no prior SARS-CoV-2 infection. Approximately 2.1 million PBMC were placed in each well, which was supplemented with 10 IU/ml IL-2 and around 10 ug/ml peptides.

This receptor was obtained from a human donor who received a COVID-19 vaccine. The rearrangement links TRBV19 to TRBJ2-1; weak D call: TRBD2 (5 bases). The sample consisted of CD4+ T cells from PBMCs cultured with HCoV-OC43 spike peptides, taken before COVID-19 vaccination. Subset given: HCoV-OC43 spike overlapping peptide pool stimulation. The CDR3 is CASSEGNEQFF. Here the CDR3 DNA reads TGTGCCAGTAGTGAGGGCAATGAGCAGTTCTTC. Full variable domain (remainder filled in from reference TRBV19 and TRBJ2-1): DGGITQSPKYLFRKEGQNVTLSCEQNLNHDAMYWYRQDPGQGLRLIYYSQIVNDFQKGDIAEGYSVSREKKESFPLTVTSAQKNPTAFYLCASSEGNEQFFGPGTRLTVL.